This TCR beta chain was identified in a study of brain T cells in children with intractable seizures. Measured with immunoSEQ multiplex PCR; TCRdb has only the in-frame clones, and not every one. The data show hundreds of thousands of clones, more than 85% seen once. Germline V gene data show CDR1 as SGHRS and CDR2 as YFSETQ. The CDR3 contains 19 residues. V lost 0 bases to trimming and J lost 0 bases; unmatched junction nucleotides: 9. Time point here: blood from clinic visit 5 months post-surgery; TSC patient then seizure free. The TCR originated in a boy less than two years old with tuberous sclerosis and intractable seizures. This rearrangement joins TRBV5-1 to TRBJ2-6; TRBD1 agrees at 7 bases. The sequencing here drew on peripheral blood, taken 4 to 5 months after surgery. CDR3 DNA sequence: TGCGCCAGCAGCTTGGGTGGGGACAGCGCCTACTCTGGGGCCAACGTCCTGACTTTC. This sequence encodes CASSLGGDSAYSGANVLTF.